The table lists the clone carrying this T cell receptor beta chain with a few counts. The germline gives CDR1 LNHDA, CDR2 SQIVND (reference sequence). Trimming took 9 bases from V and 0 from J; bases not matched to a gene: 4. The CDR3 length is 14 residues. This record belongs to a study of CD8+CD57+ T cells in acquired aplastic anemia. Researchers used genomic DNA as the template to profile TCR beta VDJ and CDR3. TCRdb recomputed calls from the reads with MiXCR, one row per CDR3 protein. The data contain about 400,000 distinct CDR3 sequences, around 68% of them seen just once; the ten biggest clones take up approximately 3.8%.

This chain connects TRBV19 to TRBJ2-2; 7 bases match TRBD1. This clonotype was obtained from a human donor in good health, serving as a control. Sequenced input: sorted CD4+, CD8+, or CD8+CD57+ T cells (not recorded which) from PBMCs. CDR3 region: CASIGTANTGELFF. CDR3 bases: TGTGCCAGCATAGGGACAGCGAACACCGGGGAGCTGTTTTTT.